This TCR beta chain appears in the sequencing data of a study of blood T cell repertoires in COVID-19 (dated by TCRdb to the early 2020s). With respect to the entire study: Collaborator samples came from the United States, Italy and Spain and covered acute and convalescent phases of COVID-19. The prospective study material was composed of cDNA or gDNA derived from T cells, B-cell-depleted T cells, or PBMCs. Deeply sampled blood TCRbeta repertoires from subjects exposed to, actively infected with, or recovered from COVID-19 were included in the dataset. The repertoires were released in a freely available public database meant as a resource for research on the immune response to SARS-CoV-2. Samples were obtained from the ongoing ImmuneRACE study (first 160 participants) and from some 1,200 subjects provided by 6 global collaborators. A de-identified subject ID, COVID-19 status, age in years and sex were almost always included in the sample metadata. Where available, HLA class I and class II types were obtained from metadata supplied by the sample provider rather than from assay-based typing.

At one collaborating source in Seattle, patients were enrolled during active infection and were followed longitudinally through the course of disease. Whole blood was collected in K2EDTA tubes by collaborating institutions according to the institutions' own protocols. For TCRbeta analysis, collaborators shipped samples in one of three forms: frozen whole blood, isolated PBMCs, or DNA extracted from either of those sample types. In regard to this clone: This clone's antigen is unknown. No quality values exist for individual bases; no much larger clone is one base distant.

Its CDR3 holds 17 amino acids, cysteine through phenylalanine. The read is trimmed to its CDR3 DNA, 51 bases read in frame from base 1. The V and J ends are trimmed by 1 base and 7 bases, leaving 19 bases between them. CDR1 and CDR2, looked up from the germline V gene, are LGHNA and YNFKEQ. Study-wide conclusions, independent of this receptor: How much clinical and demographic metadata was included differed by source and by participant, and the metadata was provided uncurated.

TCRbeta CDR3 regions were amplified from genomic DNA by means of the immunoSEQ Assay, a bias-controlled multiplex PCR. As for the original processing: Nucleated cell counts per sample were estimated from amplification of reference gene primers within the assay. To quantify the absolute abundance of each unique TCRbeta CDR3 rearrangement, sequence reads were collapsed and filtered. For each sample, productive Simpson clonality was calculated as the square root of Simpson's diversity index over productive rearrangements. TCRdb re-hosts the immuneACCESS table, in-frame sequences only. Its copies lack some clones; in the studies checked, an unresolved V gene accounts for under half of them, and the cause for the rest is not known. Clone size and the V and J calls come from that table; the DNA yielded D and trimming. The table for this sample lists some 180,000 clones; 80% to 90% of them were counted only once. The ten largest clones capture roughly 9.6% of the sample.

In this chain, TRBV4-2 is recombined with TRBJ2-2; perhaps TRBD2 is the D gene, with 6 bases matching. The sample was peripheral blood. The origin of this receptor is a woman aged 40 to 49 with COVID-19, enrolled during active disease. The nucleotide sequence reads as follows: TGTGCCAGCAGCCAAGGCAATTCCCCGGGAGTAAACGGGGAGCTGTTTTTT. This gives the protein CASSQGNSPGVNGELFF.